This TCR beta chain was sequenced for a study of cytomegalovirus exposure and HLA in healthy donors. Study outcomes and limitations: In a later analysis, HLA-associated beta chains showed higher expansion and lower generation probabilities than comparable chains. A later analysis showed TCR association rates differing by HLA locus, peaking at DRB1 and lowest at HLA-C.

CDR3 length: 15 amino acids. Trimming left V 5 bases short and J 0 bases short, with 11 bases between. Per the germline V gene, CDR1 is SGHVS and CDR2 is FQNEAQ. Concerning this clone itself: Its antigen is unknown.

PCR used 60 Vbeta primers and 13 Jbeta primers. Method: immunoSEQ multiplex PCR; TCRdb's copy keeps in-frame clones and lacks some. This sample has 170,000 or so clones, with 80% to 90% found just once. This receptor was taken from a woman under 30 in good health and CMV-seronegative. The chain couples TRBV7-8 to TRBJ2-1; no definite D call. The sample was PBMCs. The CDR3 coding sequence is TGTGCCAGCAGCCGCGGTACCAGCTCCTACAATGAGCAGTTCTTC. This gives the protein CASSRGTSSYNEQFF.